These 27 T cell receptor beta chains originate from one sample sequenced in a study of blood T cell repertoires in COVID-19. Profiled with immunoSEQ multiplex PCR; TCRdb holds only in-frame clones, not every one. The sample comprises a few hundred thousand clones, approximately 77% of which are singletons, and 3.5% to 4% rests with the top ten. The sample consisted of peripheral blood. Source of these receptors: a woman aged 80 or older with acute or convalescent COVID-19.

The chain uses TRBV10-3 and TRBJ1-2, with 12 bases identical to TRBD1. Looked up from germline, CDR1 is ENHRY and CDR2 is SYGVKD. The length of the CDR3 is 14 residues. V lost 7 bases to trimming and J lost 8 bases; unmatched junction nucleotides: 8. The DNA of the CDR3 is TGTGCCATCACCCCTGGGACAGGGGGCGACGGCTACACCTTC. Its translation: CAITPGTGGDGYTF.

This rearrangement joins TRBV2 to TRBJ1-1; 7 bases line up with TRBD1. CDR1 and CDR2 from the germline V gene are SNHLY and FYNNEI. V gave up 5 bases and J gave up 0 bases; unmatched junction bases: 6. This CDR3 comprises 15 residues. The CDR3 reads CASSYRGGLNTEAFF. CDR3 coding DNA: TGTGCCAGCAGTTACAGGGGCGGCTTGAACACTGAAGCTTTCTTT.

The V call is TRBV5-5, the J call TRBJ1-2; TRBD1 aligns across 7 bases. This CDR3 contains 16 residues. Germline V gene sequence: CDR1 SGHKS, CDR2 YYEKEE (reference sequence). The ends lost 0 bases at V and 8 bases at J; junction bases unmatched: 13. DNA for the CDR3: TGTGCCAGCAGCTTGGAGGGCTGGGACAGCAGGGACGGCTACACCTTC. Translation: CASSLEGWDSRDGYTF.

CDR3 region: CSVLASGQVPYGYTF. The CDR3 DNA follows: TGCAGCGTTCTCGCGTCCGGACAGGTCCCCTATGGCTACACCTTC. This sequence joins TRBV29-1 and TRBJ1-2, with 7 bases fitting TRBD1. V trimming: 5 bases; J trimming: 4 bases; junction bases outside the gene matches: 13. The CDR3 consists of 15 residues. From germline, CDR1 is SQVTM and CDR2 ANQGSEA.

This chain joins TRBV19 and TRBJ1-1; 10 positions agree with TRBD1. The CDR3 spans 16 residues. The V gene's germline CDR1 is LNHDA and CDR2 SQIVND (reference sequence). J was trimmed by 10 bases and V by 3 bases; bases with no gene match: 14. The CDR3 DNA reads as TGTGCCAGTAGTATCGGGACAGGGGCGTTAATGGTCGGAGCTTTCTTT. Protein: CASSIGTGALMVGAFF.

The chain has TRBV3-1 (or the pseudogene TRBV3-2) and TRBJ2-4, with 7 bases matching TRBD1. The CDR3 extends over 16 amino acids. Losses at the gene ends were 1 base for V and 0 bases for J; bases not matched to a gene: 3. Germline CDR1 reads LGHDT; CDR2 reads YNNKEL (reference sequence). The CDR3 DNA reads as TGTGCCAGCAGCCAAGCGGGACAGATAGCCAAAAACATTCAGTACTTC. It encodes CASSQAGQIAKNIQYF.

J is TRBJ2-5 and V is TRBV5-5; 7 bases are a match to TRBD1. The length of the CDR3 is 14 residues. The V and J ends lost 0 bases and 6 bases, in that order; junction bases with no gene match: 5. Per germline, CDR1 SGHKS and CDR2 YYEKEE (reference sequence). Here the CDR3 DNA reads TGTGCCAGCAGCTTGGCCCAGGGGGTTCAGACCCAGTACTTC. Protein sequence: CASSLAQGVQTQYF.

This chain uses TRBV6-5 with TRBJ2-1; no clear D. Germline-derived CDR1 and CDR2 are MNHEY and SVGAGI. V gave up 8 bases and J gave up 4 bases, with 18 bases separating them. The CDR3 is 15 residues long. CDR3 protein: CASGILDFPYNEQFF. CDR3 DNA: TGTGCCAGCGGCATCCTAGACTTTCCTTACAATGAGCAGTTCTTC.

The rearrangement uses TRBV6-2 or TRBV6-3 and TRBJ1-5, with no clear D. CDR1 is MNHEY and CDR2 is SVGEGT in the germline V gene. Trimming shortened V by 3 bases and J by 9 bases, and 9 bases separated the two germline ends. The CDR3 is 12 amino acids. The CDR3 nucleotides read TGTGCCAGCAGTTATGGTGAGGGGCCCCAGCATTTT. The encoded protein is CASSYGEGPQHF.

The J gene is TRBJ1-4, the V gene TRBV24-1, with 7 bases lining up with TRBD1. The J segment lost 4 bases and the V segment lost 3 bases, leaving 7 bases of the junction unmatched. The germline gives CDR1 KGHDR, CDR2 SFDVKD. The CDR3 length is 16 residues. The DNA for the CDR3 is TGTGCCACCAGTGATAGGGACAGCAGAGATAATGAAAAACTGTTTTTT. It yields the protein CATSDRDSRDNEKLFF.

The rearrangement uses TRBV9 and TRBJ2-7; 9 bases agree with TRBD1. J lost 0 bases, V lost 4 bases, and 11 bases had no gene match. Germline CDR1 is SGDLS and CDR2 is YYNGEE. The length of the CDR3 is 17 residues. This chain's CDR3 is CASSLRDRAGPSYEQYF. In DNA form, the CDR3 reads TGTGCCAGCAGCCTACGGGACAGGGCCGGGCCCTCCTACGAGCAGTACTTC.

This chain joins TRBV10-3 and TRBJ2-1, with 14 bases that match TRBD2. The CDR3 runs 17 residues. J lost 8 bases, V lost 6 bases, and 12 bases had no gene match. From germline, CDR1 is ENHRY and CDR2 SYGVKD. CDR3 sequence reads: CAIRSGLAGGRGDEQFF. The CDR3 DNA is TGTGCCATCAGATCTGGACTAGCGGGGGGTCGGGGCGATGAGCAGTTCTTC.

The chain carries TRBV6-1 and TRBJ2-1, with D uncertain. The V gene lost 2 bases and the J gene lost 4 bases, with 6 bases spanning the gap. Germline lookup yields CDR1 MNHNS and CDR2 SASEGT. CDR3 length: 13 residues. The DNA of the CDR3 is TGTGCCAGCAGTGAAATGAGTTACAATGAGCAGTTCTTC. The encoded protein is CASSEMSYNEQFF.

The CDR3 region has the DNA TGTGCCAGCAGCTTAGCGCGGGCGGGCAATTCACCCCTCCACTTT. The encoded protein is CASSLARAGNSPLHF. J is TRBJ1-6 and V is TRBV7-2; D unclear. The CDR3 has 15 amino acids. CDR1 and CDR2 from the germline V gene are SGHTA and FQGNSA. V lost 0 bases to trimming and J lost 7 bases, with 10 bases between them. Full variable domain (remainder filled in from reference TRBV7-2 and TRBJ1-6): GAGVSQSPSNKVTEKGKDVELRCDPISGHTALYWYRQSLGQGLEFLIYFQGNSAPDKSGLPSDRFSAERTGGSVSTLTIQRTQQEDSAVYLCASSLARAGNSPLHFGNGTRLTVT.

The chain employs TRBV7-9 and TRBJ2-7, with TRBD2 matching over 12 bases. The V segment lost 5 bases and the J segment 3 bases; nucleotides outside the gene matches: 11. Germline V CDR1 and CDR2: SEHNR, FQNEAQ (reference sequence). This CDR3 spans 17 amino acids. CDR3: CASSPGRSSGGDYEQYF. DNA of the CDR3: TGTGCCAGCAGCCCTGGGCGTTCTAGCGGGGGGGACTACGAGCAGTACTTC.

The V gene is TRBV4-2, the J gene TRBJ2-5; D remains unclear. The CDR3 runs to 15 residues. V was trimmed by 0 bases and J by 1 base, leaving 9 bases between them. Germline CDR1 reads LGHNA; CDR2 reads YNFKEQ. The CDR3 region is CASSQESGSQETQYF. For the CDR3, the DNA is TGTGCCAGCAGCCAAGAATCCGGGTCCCAAGAGACCCAGTACTTC.

The rearrangement uses TRBV3-1 (or the pseudogene TRBV3-2) and TRBJ1-2; D is uncertain. There are 12 residues in the CDR3. The ends were cut back, 1 base at V and 8 bases at J, with 8 bases in the middle. Per the germline V gene, CDR1 is LGHDT and CDR2 is YNNKEL (reference sequence). The CDR3 reads CASSQVAQGYTF. The CDR3 DNA reads TGTGCCAGCAGCCAAGTGGCTCAGGGCTACACCTTC.

The chain couples TRBV11-3 to TRBJ2-7; D gene uncertain. V lost 1 base to trimming and J lost 0 bases, with 10 bases between them. The length of the CDR3 is 15 residues. Germline V lookup: CDR1 SGHNT, CDR2 YENEEA. The CDR3 DNA reads TGTGCCAGCAGCTTAGTTGCAGGCGTCTCCTACGAGCAGTACTTC. This gives the protein CASSLVAGVSYEQYF.

The V and J genes are TRBV19 and TRBJ2-7, with TRBD1 identical over 8 bases. Trimming took 8 bases from V and 5 from J; bases not matched to a gene: 5. Germline V CDR1 and CDR2: LNHDA, SQIVND (reference sequence). The CDR3 sequence is 12 residues long. The CDR3 DNA reads as TGTGCCAGTCAGGGGGCTAGACACGAGCAGTACTTC. Translated, it gives CASQGARHEQYF.

Only a few counts were recorded for this clone. The chain uses TRBV5-4 and TRBJ1-3; D is perhaps TRBD1 (6 bases). The CDR3 loop spans 14 amino acids. Per the germline V gene, CDR1 is SGHNT and CDR2 is YYREEE (reference sequence). Trimming shortened V by 4 bases and J by 4 bases, and 12 bases separated the two germline ends. The CDR3 here is CASSTGQSGNTIYF. CDR3 sequence (DNA): TGTGCCAGCAGCACAGGACAGTCAGGAAACACCATATATTTT. Variable domain in full (rest from reference TRBV5-4 and TRBJ1-3): ETGVTQSPTHLIKTRGQQVTLRCSSQSGHNTVSWYQQALGQGPQFIFQYYREEENGRGNFPPRFSGLQFPNYSSELNVNALELDDSALYLCASSTGQSGNTIYFGEGSWLTVV.

The chain is built from TRBV2 and TRBJ1-6, with 9 nucleotides matching TRBD1. Germline V gene data show CDR1 as SNHLY and CDR2 as FYNNEI. CDR3 length: 15 residues. J was trimmed by 8 bases and V by 5 bases; bases with no gene match: 7. The CDR3 DNA sequence: TGTGCCAGCAGTTTGACCGGGACAGGGTATTCACCCCTCCACTTT. This gives the protein CASSLTGTGYSPLHF.

In its sample, this clone was seen once. The chain combines TRBV28 with TRBJ2-1, with 10 positions matching TRBD2. V shed 2 bases, J shed 4 bases, and the junction held 5 bases outside the gene matches. Germline-derived CDR1 and CDR2 are MDHEN and SYDVKM. CDR3 length: 16 amino acids. This CDR3 is CASSLIQRGGYNEQFF. As DNA, the CDR3 is TGTGCCAGCAGTTTAATCCAGCGGGGGGGGTACAATGAGCAGTTCTTC.

The chain is built from TRBV30 and TRBJ1-6; D might be TRBD1 (5 bases). Per germline, CDR1 GTSNPN and CDR2 SVGIG (reference sequence). The CDR3 runs to 13 residues. V lost 3 bases to trimming and J lost 6 bases, with 9 bases between them. Here the CDR3 reads CAWRGQGNSPLHF. The CDR3 DNA sequence: TGTGCCTGGAGGGGCCAGGGTAATTCACCCCTCCACTTT.

The rearrangement links TRBV3-1 (or the pseudogene TRBV3-2) to TRBJ1-1; D unclear. Germline V gene data show CDR1 as LGHDT and CDR2 as YNNKEL (reference sequence). The length of the CDR3 is 14 residues. Trimming took 2 bases from V and 2 from J, leaving 9 bases between them. Here the CDR3 reads CASSQRHGNTEAFF. CDR3 nucleotides: TGTGCCAGCAGCCAAAGACACGGAAACACTGAAGCTTTCTTT.

This chain links TRBV18 with TRBJ1-2; D is possibly TRBD1 (6 bases). Germline V lookup: CDR1 KGHSH, CDR2 LQKENI. This CDR3 spans 12 amino acids. V lost 6 bases and J 7 bases, leaving 12 bases between the germline ends. The CDR3 nucleotides read TGTGCCAGCTCGTCAGGGGAGAGTGGCTACACCTTC. Residues: CASSSGESGYTF.

V usage is TRBV19 and J usage is TRBJ2-1; 13 nucleotides line up with TRBD2. Germline assignment: CDR1 LNHDA and CDR2 SQIVND (reference sequence). The V segment lost 3 bases and the J segment 10 bases; nucleotides outside the gene matches: 12. The CDR3 spans 17 residues. The CDR3 protein is CASSIGWGTSGVEEQFF. The CDR3 DNA is TGTGCCAGTAGTATCGGGTGGGGGACTAGCGGGGTAGAAGAGCAGTTCTTC.

The gene calls are TRBV20-1 and TRBJ2-1; perhaps TRBD1 as D (5 bases). Deletions cut 3 bases from V and 7 bases from J, with 13 bases between. Germline lookup yields CDR1 DFQATT and CDR2 SNEGSKA (reference sequence). The CDR3 consists of 13 residues. CDR3 protein: CSASLRALNEQFF. The CDR3 bases are TGCAGTGCTAGTCTCAGGGCCCTTAATGAGCAGTTCTTC.